Listed here is a single TCR beta chain. The data were taken from a study of blood T cell repertoires in COVID-19. The repertoire was sequenced with immunoSEQ multiplex PCR; TCRdb's copy has only in-frame clones and lacks some. The table has around 60,000 clones, around 90% seen once. The CDR3 totals 15 residues. Germline lookup yields CDR1 LGHNT and CDR2 FRNRAP. Trimming removed 4 bases at V and 5 bases at J, with 15 bases between. This rearrangement joins TRBV12-5 to TRBJ2-1, with TRBD2 as a possible D gene (6 bases). The clonotype comes from a man aged 60-69 years with acute or convalescent COVID-19. Sequenced material: peripheral blood. The CDR3 DNA reads TGTGCTAGTGGTTCAGGAGGGTCGGCGAACAATGAGCAGTTCTTC. Its protein is CASGSGGSANNEQFF. The variable domain in full, completed from reference TRBV12-5 and TRBJ2-1, reads DARVTQTPRHKVTEMGQEVTMRCQPILGHNTVFWYRQTMMQGLELLAYFRNRAPLDDSGMPKDRFSAEMPDATLATLKIQPSEPRDSAVYFCASGSGGSANNEQFFGPGTRLTVL.